This T cell receptor beta chain was sequenced during a study of CD8 T cells in ankylosing spondylitis. Whole-study findings and limits: What seemed typical of ankylosing spondylitis blood was a TCR beta motif built from roughly eight highly homologous variants.

TCRdb re-called the 5' RACE reads with MiXCR, one entry per CDR3 protein. Here the sample spans about 36,000 distinct CDR3 sequences, roughly an eighth being singletons. V trimming: 4 bases; J trimming: 4 bases; junction bases outside the gene matches: 3. This CDR3 is 13 amino acids long. Germline loops: CDR1 LNHDA, CDR2 SQIVND (reference sequence). Concerning this clonotype: Its target is unknown.

The V and J genes are TRBV19 and TRBJ1-1; 7 nucleotides agree with TRBD1. This TCR was recovered from a male donor with ankylosing spondylitis. Source material: synovial fluid, either unsorted or a sorted T cell fraction (not recorded which). The CDR3 nucleotides are TGTGCCAGTAGTAGACAGGGAATCACTGAAGCTTTCTTT. Protein product: CASSRQGITEAFF.